The following is a T cell receptor beta chain sequence with its context. Clones were read by immunoSEQ multiplex PCR, and TCRdb kept only the in-frame ones, dropping some. This table holds 150,000 to 180,000 clones, more than 85% found once. J gave up 9 bases and V 0 bases, and 4 bases lay outside the gene matches. Per germline, CDR1 SGHAT and CDR2 FQNNGV. The CDR3 totals 15 residues. The data belong to a study of T cell responses to AZD1222 COVID-19 vaccine. Source: peripheral blood, taken after recovery from COVID-19. The chain is built from TRBV11-2 and TRBJ1-6, with TRBD1 matching over 8 bases. This clonotype originated in an adult who had recovered from COVID-19. The CDR3 loop reads CASSLDQGAASPLHF. CDR3 bases: TGTGCCAGCAGCTTAGATCAGGGGGCGGCTTCACCCCTCCACTTT. The full variable domain, completed using reference TRBV11-2 and TRBJ1-6, is EAGVAQSPRYKIIEKRQSVAFWCNPISGHATLYWYQQILGQGPKLLIQFQNNGVVDDSQLPKDRFSAERLKGVDSTLKIQPAKLEDSAVYLCASSLDQGAASPLHFGNGTRLTVT.